A single sample is the source of the 32 T cell receptor beta chains below, sequenced in a study of shared clonotypes between healthy human individuals. Assay: immunoSEQ multiplex PCR; the TCRdb copy retains only in-frame clones and omits some. This sample has over 1.4 million clones, with roughly 95% found just once. Sequencing was performed on naive CD4+ T cells sorted from blood. Regarding subset: CD45RA+ positively selected. These receptor sequences come from a man between 25 and 39 years old in good health.

The V and J genes are TRBV6-5 and TRBJ2-2; D possibly matches TRBD1 or TRBD2 (5 bases each). Trimming pared 6 bases from V and 6 bases from J, leaving 17 bases between. The CDR3 totals 15 residues. Germline V gene sequence: CDR1 MNHEY, CDR2 SVGAGI. This CDR3 reads CASSLPGGVSGELFF. The DNA for the CDR3 is TGTGCCAGCAGCCTTCCTGGGGGAGTCTCCGGGGAGCTGTTTTTT.

The rearrangement uses TRBV2 and TRBJ2-3; D call uncertain. The CDR3 is 15 residues long. V lost 3 bases and J lost 3, with 13 bases in between. In germline, CDR1 is SNHLY, CDR2 FYNNEI. The CDR3: CASSEVVGITDTQYF. In DNA form, the CDR3 reads TGTGCCAGCAGTGAGGTTGTAGGGATTACAGATACGCAGTATTTT.

The rearrangement links TRBV2 to TRBJ2-1; TRBD1 aligns across 8 bases. V was clipped by 1 base and J by 3 bases; unmatched bases: 11. There are 18 residues in the CDR3. CDR1 is SNHLY, CDR2 FYNNEI, per germline. In DNA, the CDR3 is TGTGCCAGCAGTGAAGTTGCCATGGACAGGGTACGCTACAATGAGCAGTTCTTC. Amino acids: CASSEVAMDRVRYNEQFF.

The V call is TRBV11-2, the J call TRBJ2-5; D gene uncertain. Germline loops: CDR1 SGHAT, CDR2 FQNNGV. Trimming took off 3 bases at V and 3 bases at J, with 5 bases between the two ends. The CDR3 runs to 12 residues. In DNA, the CDR3 is TGTGCCAGCAGCTTGACGGAAGAGACCCAGTACTTC. It translates to CASSLTEETQYF. The entire variable domain, with the rest obtained from reference TRBV11-2 and TRBJ2-5, is as follows: EAGVAQSPRYKIIEKRQSVAFWCNPISGHATLYWYQQILGQGPKLLIQFQNNGVVDDSQLPKDRFSAERLKGVDSTLKIQPAKLEDSAVYLCASSLTEETQYFGPGTRLLVL.

This clone was observed once. The chain uses TRBV19 and TRBJ2-2; D might be TRBD2 (5 bases). The CDR3 has 13 amino acids. Germline CDR1 and CDR2: LNHDA and SQIVND (reference sequence). With 7 bases removed from V and 4 bases from J, the gap between germline ends came to 10 bases. The CDR3 coding sequence is TGTGCCAGTACGGAAGGGAGCACCGGGGAGCTGTTTTTT. Protein: CASTEGSTGELFF.

The chain links TRBV6-6 to TRBJ2-7; 7 nucleotides align to TRBD1. V shed 6 bases, J shed 9 bases, and the junction held 20 bases outside the gene matches. Germline values: CDR1 MNHNY, CDR2 SVGAGI (reference sequence). This CDR3 comprises 16 residues. The CDR3 DNA sequence: TGTGCCAGCAGGCCTACGGACAGGTCCTGGGGAATCGGGCAGTACTTC. Amino acid sequence: CASRPTDRSWGIGQYF.

The chain carries TRBV11-2 and TRBJ2-6, with 7 positions matching TRBD1. The V segment lost 4 bases and the J segment 0 bases; nucleotides outside the gene matches: 6. CDR3 length: 17 amino acids. The germline V gene encodes CDR1 SGHAT and CDR2 FQNNGV. CDR3 nucleotide sequence: TGTGCCAGCAGCTCAGGCAGGGGGTACTCTGGGGCCAACGTCCTGACTTTC. It specifies CASSSGRGYSGANVLTF.

The chain is built from TRBV5-1 and TRBJ2-7; 7 bases match TRBD2. CDR1 is SGHRS and CDR2 is YFSETQ in the germline V gene. After removal of 3 bases from V and 3 bases from J, the junction contained 6 bases not matched to a gene. This CDR3 has 14 residues. CDR3 protein: CASSSVREGYEQYF. The CDR3 DNA sequence: TGCGCCAGCAGCTCCGTGAGGGAGGGCTACGAGCAGTACTTC.

The chain recombines TRBV5-6 with TRBJ2-2, with D possibly being TRBD1 (5 bases). This CDR3 is 15 amino acids long. CDR1 SGHDT and CDR2 YYEEEE come from the germline V gene. The V end was cut by 2 bases, the J end by 1 base, with 9 bases between. The CDR3, as DNA: TGTGCCAGCAGCTTCAGGGTCGAGAACACCGGGGAGCTGTTTTTT. This codes for CASSFRVENTGELFF.

The V gene is TRBV2, the J gene TRBJ1-1, with a possible D match to TRBD1 (6 bases). CDR1 is SNHLY and CDR2 is FYNNEI in the germline V gene. The CDR3 sequence is 14 residues long. Trimming shortened V by 3 bases and J by 6 bases, and 14 bases separated the two germline ends. The DNA for the CDR3 is TGTGCCAGCAGTGACCCACACGGGGGCCCTGAAGCTTTCTTT. It yields the protein CASSDPHGGPEAFF.

The genes are TRBV27 and TRBJ1-4; no definite D call. The CDR3 consists of 15 residues. Trimming took 6 bases from V and 4 from J, leaving 15 bases between them. CDR1 is MNHEY and CDR2 is SMNVEV in the germline V gene (reference sequence). This CDR3 is CASRGYGRINEKLFF. The CDR3 nucleotides read TGTGCCAGCAGAGGATACGGTAGAATTAATGAAAAACTGTTTTTT.

This clone was recorded once. The V gene is TRBV5-4, the J gene TRBJ1-1; D perhaps matches TRBD1 (5 bases). Germline V lookup: CDR1 SGHNT, CDR2 YYREEE (reference sequence). This CDR3 contains 13 residues. Trimming stripped 3 bases from V and 1 base from J, with 7 bases between. The CDR3 sequence: CASSSQGNTEAFF. The CDR3, as DNA: TGTGCCAGCAGCTCCCAGGGGAACACTGAAGCTTTCTTT.

The rearrangement joins TRBV29-1 to TRBJ2-7; 13 nucleotides align to TRBD2. This CDR3 contains 12 residues. Unmatched junction bases numbered 5, after V lost 8 bases and J lost 7 bases. Germline assignment: CDR1 SQVTM and CDR2 ANQGSEA. CDR3: CSIGLAGDEQYF. The CDR3 region has the DNA TGCAGCATAGGACTAGCGGGAGATGAGCAGTACTTC.

The chain combines TRBV4-1 with TRBJ2-1; tentatively, D is TRBD1 (6 bases). Per germline, CDR1 MGHRA and CDR2 YSYEKL. This CDR3 comprises 14 residues. The V and J ends lost 4 bases and 2 bases respectively, with 9 bases between them. The CDR3 DNA reads TGCGCCAGCAGCCTACAGGGACCCTACAATGAGCAGTTCTTC. It encodes CASSLQGPYNEQFF.

The chain joins TRBV19 to TRBJ1-1; TRBD1 aligns across 7 bases. The CDR3 extends over 14 amino acids. Looked up from germline, CDR1 is LNHDA and CDR2 is SQIVND (reference sequence). With 8 bases clipped from V and 5 bases from J, the junction kept 11 bases outside the gene matches. For the CDR3, the DNA is TGTGCCAGTTCGATAGGGGACAGACGGACTGAAGCTTTCTTT. The encoded protein is CASSIGDRRTEAFF.

The rearrangement links TRBV7-2 to TRBJ1-3, with no clear D. There are 16 residues in the CDR3. The V end was cut by 1 base, the J end by 0 bases, with 10 bases between. Germline V gene lookup returns CDR1 SGHTA and CDR2 FQGNSA. The CDR3 sequence is CASSLEGSLSGNTIYF. CDR3 nucleotide sequence: TGTGCCAGCAGCTTAGAAGGCAGCCTCTCTGGAAACACCATATATTTT.

This chain joins TRBV28 and TRBJ2-5; D tentatively reads TRBD1 or TRBD2 (6 bases each). Germline assignment: CDR1 MDHEN and CDR2 SYDVKM. V lost 6 bases, J lost 5 bases, and 10 bases lay in between. The CDR3 totals 12 residues. CDR3 in amino acids: CASSRGGETQYF. CDR3 in DNA: TGTGCCAGCAGCCGAGGGGGGGAGACCCAGTACTTC.

In this sample, this clone turned up a few times. Other DNA sequences in this specimen translate into the identical CDR3. This chain links TRBV6-1 with TRBJ1-5; D gene uncertain. The CDR3 runs 13 residues. The germline CDR1 and CDR2 sequences are MNHNS and SASEGT. The germline V and J ends were trimmed by 2 bases and 0 bases, with 2 bases remaining between them. This CDR3 is CASSESSNQPQHF. The DNA for the CDR3 is TGTGCCAGCAGTGAAAGTAGCAATCAGCCCCAGCATTTT.

This chain connects TRBV18 to TRBJ2-7; 9 bases agree with TRBD1. The CDR3 is 15 residues long. The germline V gene encodes CDR1 KGHSH and CDR2 LQKENI. Losses at the gene ends were 1 base for V and 2 bases for J; bases not matched to a gene: 3. The CDR3 nucleotides read TGTGCCAGCTCACCACTTAGGACAGGGGCCTACGAGCAGTACTTC. Its protein is CASSPLRTGAYEQYF.

V and J are TRBV7-3 and TRBJ2-5, with 7 nucleotides matching TRBD2. Germline CDR1 SGHTA, CDR2 FQGTGA. The J segment lost 2 bases and the V segment lost 5 bases, leaving 5 bases of the junction unmatched. CDR3 length: 14 residues. The CDR3, as DNA: TGTGCCAGCAGCCCCTCCGGGGGGCAAGAGACCCAGTACTTC. Encoded protein: CASSPSGGQETQYF.

V gene TRBV28 combines with J gene TRBJ2-3; 7 nucleotides align to TRBD2. With 3 bases clipped from V and 6 bases from J, the junction kept 9 bases outside the gene matches. The germline gives CDR1 MDHEN, CDR2 SYDVKM. This CDR3 spans 15 amino acids. The CDR3 here is CASSFEGRASDTQYF. The CDR3 bases are TGTGCCAGCAGTTTCGAGGGGAGGGCCTCGGATACGCAGTATTTT.

V usage is TRBV7-9 and J usage is TRBJ2-4, with D perhaps TRBD2 (5 bases). Germline V gene data show CDR1 as SEHNR and CDR2 as FQNEAQ (reference sequence). The V end was cut by 5 bases, the J end by 0 bases, with 11 bases between. The CDR3 consists of 15 residues. CDR3 residues: CASSTTGVAKNIQYF. The CDR3 nucleotides are TGTGCCAGCAGCACCACCGGGGTAGCCAAAAACATTCAGTACTTC.

V usage is TRBV9 and J usage is TRBJ2-3; no clear D gene. CDR3 size: 15 residues. V was cut by 0 bases and J by 2 bases, with 10 bases left in between. Germline loops: CDR1 SGDLS, CDR2 YYNGEE. DNA for the CDR3: TGTGCCAGCAGCGTAGTGGGCTCCAACACAGATACGCAGTATTTT. This encodes CASSVVGSNTDTQYF. Combining the CDR3 with reference TRBV9 and TRBJ2-3 gives the whole variable domain DSGVTQTPKHLITATGQRVTLRCSPRSGDLSVYWYQQSLDQGLQFLIQYYNGEERAKGNILERFSAQQFPDLHSELNLSSLELGDSALYFCASSVVGSNTDTQYFGPGTRLTVL.

V is TRBV13 and J is TRBJ2-5, with D uncertain. The CDR3 has 14 residues. V lost 6 bases and J lost 1, with 12 bases in between. CDR1 is PRHDT and CDR2 is FYEKMQ in the germline V gene (reference sequence). CDR3 sequence (DNA): TGTGCCAGCAGTCCGCCCCGGAGCCAAGAGACCCAGTACTTC. It specifies CASSPPRSQETQYF.

The rearrangement links TRBV10-3 to TRBJ2-1; 10 nucleotides agree with TRBD1. Trimming at V came to 4 bases and at J to 8 bases, leaving 8 bases not matched to a gene. CDR1 and CDR2 from the germline V gene are ENHRY and SYGVKD. The CDR3 is 15 residues long. CDR3 sequence: CAISGQGANIDEQFF. The CDR3 DNA sequence: TGTGCCATCAGTGGACAGGGGGCAAATATCGATGAGCAGTTCTTC.

The table lists this clone with a count of one. The rearrangement joins TRBV7-9 to TRBJ1-4, with D maybe TRBD1 (6 bases). There are 14 residues in the CDR3. Trimming shortened V by 4 bases and J by 8 bases, and 14 bases separated the two germline ends. The germline CDR1 and CDR2 sequences are SEHNR and FQNEAQ (reference sequence). The CDR3 coding sequence is TGTGCCAGCAGCTACCGGGACACAGGGGAAAAACTGTTTTTT. It translates to CASSYRDTGEKLFF. Filled out from reference TRBV7-9 and TRBJ1-4, the complete variable domain reads DTGVSQNPRHKITKRGQNVTFRCDPISEHNRLYWYRQTLGQGPEFLTYFQNEAQLEKSRLLSDRFSAERPKGSFSTLEIQRTEQGDSAMYLCASSYRDTGEKLFFGSGTQLSVL.

The V call is TRBV9, the J call TRBJ2-2; tentatively, D is TRBD1 (6 bases). CDR3 length equals 19 residues. V was clipped by 2 bases and J by 1 base, with 21 bases between them. Germline loops: CDR1 SGDLS, CDR2 YYNGEE. The CDR3 protein is CASSVIALSDRRNTGELFF. The CDR3 DNA follows: TGTGCCAGCAGCGTTATAGCATTGTCGGACAGACGGAACACCGGGGAGCTGTTTTTT.

The chain links TRBV6-5 to TRBJ2-7; 7 bases are shared with TRBD2. Germline CDR1 is MNHEY and CDR2 is SVGAGI. The CDR3 totals 16 residues. J gave up 1 base and V 4 bases, and 10 bases lay outside the gene matches. In nucleotides, the CDR3 is TGTGCCAGCAGTTCTCGGGCGGGAGAGAAATCCTACGAGCAGTACTTC. It specifies CASSSRAGEKSYEQYF.

This sequence joins TRBV5-1 and TRBJ2-7, with 7 positions matching TRBD1. The CDR3 sequence is 15 residues long. Germline-derived CDR1 and CDR2 are SGHRS and YFSETQ. The J segment lost 0 bases and the V segment lost 3 bases, leaving 6 bases of the junction unmatched. CDR3 residues: CASSSITGVSYEQYF. The DNA for the CDR3 is TGCGCCAGCAGCTCCATTACAGGGGTCTCCTACGAGCAGTACTTC.

The rearrangement links TRBV6-5 to TRBJ1-1, with a tentative D call TRBD1 (6 bases). The V gene lost 1 base and the J gene lost 4 bases, with 13 bases spanning the gap. Germline assignment: CDR1 MNHEY and CDR2 SVGAGI. This CDR3 region has 15 residues. The CDR3 coding sequence is TGTGCCAGCAGTTACTTTCCCCGACAGGTCACTGAAGCTTTCTTT. This gives the protein CASSYFPRQVTEAFF.

This clone has just one count. The rearrangement joins TRBV7-2 to TRBJ2-2; D tentatively reads TRBD1 or TRBD2 (5 bases each). V was cut by 1 base and J by 7 bases, with 13 bases left in between. The CDR3 extends over 15 amino acids. CDR1 is SGHTA, CDR2 FQGNSA, per germline. CDR3 bases: TGTGCCAGCAGCTTAGGGGGGAAGGTTAACGGGGAGCTGTTTTTT. Encoded protein: CASSLGGKVNGELFF.

The chain carries TRBV7-9 and TRBJ2-2; 8 bases align to TRBD2. Per the germline V gene, CDR1 is SEHNR and CDR2 is FQNEAQ (reference sequence). J lost 6 bases, V lost 2 bases, and 5 bases had no gene match. CDR3 size: 15 residues. CDR3 coding DNA: TGTGCCAGCAGCTTATGGAGCGGGAGCCCCGGGGAGCTGTTTTTT. The encoded protein is CASSLWSGSPGELFF.